Listed below are T cell receptor beta chains from one sample, sequenced in a study of blood T cell repertoires in COVID-19. The method was immunoSEQ multiplex PCR; TCRdb's version includes in-frame clones alone and lacks a portion of them. The sample has about 76,000 clones; around 78% are singletons. Specimen: peripheral blood. The receptors shown here come from a human donor in a cohort sampled during active COVID-19. The CDR3 runs from the conserved cysteine through the conserved F or W. D genes are given only for firm matches. Not every row has a clone size; where given, it reads once, few, many or a size class.

V: TRBV5-1
size: NA
J: TRBJ2-5
D: NA
CDR3: CASSLLTGQETQYF
DNA: TGCGCCAGCAGTCTGCTGACGGGCCAAGAGACCCAGTACTTC

V: TRBV9
size: NA
J: TRBJ1-3
D: TRBD1
CDR3: CASSPQGSGGNTIYF
DNA: TGTGCCAGCAGCCCACAGGGGAGTGGTGGAAACACCATATATTTT

V: TRBV3-1/TRBV3-2
size: NA
J: TRBJ1-4
D: TRBD1
CDR3: CASSSSGQGVYNEKLFF
DNA: TGTGCCAGCAGCTCGTCGGGACAGGGGGTGTATAATGAAAAACTGTTTTTT

V: TRBV27
size: NA
J: TRBJ2-1
D: TRBD1
CDR3: CASSPGTGLSSYNEQFF
DNA: TGTGCCAGCAGTCCTGGGACAGGGCTTAGCTCCTACAATGAGCAGTTCTTC

V: TRBV7-2
size: NA
J: TRBJ2-7
D: TRBD2
CDR3: CASSLAVPAGASFEQYF
DNA: TGTGCCAGCAGCTTAGCGGTTCCAGCGGGAGCCTCGTTCGAGCAGTACTTC

V: TRBV1
size: NA
J: TRBJ1-1
D: NA
CDR3: CTSSQGGGMRRPNTEAFF
DNA: TGCACCAGCAGCCAAGGGGGAGGGATGAGGAGGCCGAACACTGAAGCTTTCTTT

V: TRBV24-1
size: NA
J: TRBJ1-2
D: TRBD1
CDR3: CATSAPGGQGYYGYTF
DNA: TGTGCCACCAGTGCCCCAGGAGGACAGGGTTACTATGGCTACACCTTC

V: TRBV6-5
size: NA
J: TRBJ2-5
D: TRBD1
CDR3: CASRRQGARGETQYF
DNA: TGTGCCAGCAGGCGACAGGGGGCGAGGGGAGAGACCCAGTACTTC

V: TRBV19
size: NA
J: TRBJ1-2
D: TRBD1
CDR3: CASSEDRGRRGYTF
DNA: TGTGCCAGTAGTGAGGACAGGGGTCGGCGTGGCTACACCTTC

V: TRBV5-5
size: NA
J: TRBJ2-3
D: TRBD2
CDR3: CASRLLASTDTQYF
DNA: TGTGCCAGCAGACTACTAGCGAGCACAGATACGCAGTATTTT

V: TRBV19
size: once
J: TRBJ1-2
D: TRBD1
CDR3: CASSSRTGDYGYTF
DNA: TGTGCCAGTAGTTCAAGGACAGGGGACTATGGCTACACCTTC

V: TRBV10-2
size: NA
J: TRBJ2-5
D: NA
CDR3: CASSESKRTQETQYF
DNA: TGCGCCAGCAGTGAGTCAAAGCGGACCCAAGAGACCCAGTACTTC

V: TRBV6-5
size: few
J: TRBJ1-6
D: TRBD1
CDR3: CASRRTGGNSPLHF
DNA: TGTGCCAGCAGAAGGACAGGGGGCAATTCACCCCTCCACTTT

V: TRBV2
size: NA
J: TRBJ1-5
D: TRBD1
CDR3: CASLRDSGNQPQHF
DNA: TGTGCCAGCCTCCGGGACAGCGGCAATCAGCCCCAGCATTTT

V: TRBV30
size: NA
J: TRBJ2-5
D: TRBD2
CDR3: CAWASGSIETQYF
DNA: TGTGCCTGGGCTAGCGGGAGTATAGAGACCCAGTACTTC

V: TRBV24-1
size: NA
J: TRBJ2-1
D: TRBD2
CDR3: CANNSGRAPYEQFF
DNA: TGTGCCAACAATAGCGGGAGGGCCCCCTATGAGCAGTTCTTC

V: TRBV3-1/TRBV3-2
size: NA
J: TRBJ2-2
D: NA
CDR3: CASSQRRPGELFF
DNA: TGTGCCAGCAGCCAACGGAGACCCGGGGAGCTGTTTTTT

V: TRBV5-1
size: NA
J: TRBJ1-4
D: TRBD1
CDR3: CASRTAGQGYEKLFF
DNA: TGCGCCAGCAGAACAGCGGGACAGGGATATGAAAAACTGTTTTTT

V: TRBV6-5
size: NA
J: TRBJ1-2
D: NA
CDR3: CASRPRQLNYGYTF
DNA: TGTGCCAGCCGACCACGACAGCTGAACTATGGCTACACCTTC

V: TRBV7-9
size: NA
J: TRBJ1-2
D: TRBD1
CDR3: CASSNPGGSYYGYTF
DNA: TGTGCCAGCAGCAATCCAGGGGGGTCCTACTATGGCTACACCTTC

V: TRBV21-1
size: NA
J: TRBJ2-6
D: NA
CDR3: CASTLGIRGRPFPGANVLTF
DNA: TGTGCCAGCACCCTTGGGATTAGGGGGCGTCCTTTTCCTGGGGCCAACGTCCTGACTTTC

V: TRBV14
size: NA
J: TRBJ2-7
D: NA
CDR3: CASSRGGTVSSYEQYF
DNA: TGTGCCAGCAGCCGTGGAGGGACGGTAAGCTCCTACGAGCAGTACTTC

V: TRBV7-2
size: NA
J: TRBJ2-2
D: NA
CDR3: CASSRKAGNTGELFF
DNA: TGTGCCAGCAGCCGCAAGGCGGGTAACACCGGGGAGCTGTTTTTT

V: TRBV2
size: NA
J: TRBJ2-7
D: NA
CDR3: CASRYSSLRDNSYEQYF
DNA: TGTGCCAGCCGTTACAGTTCACTCCGGGACAACTCCTACGAGCAGTACTTC

V: TRBV6-5
size: NA
J: TRBJ2-7
D: TRBD2
CDR3: CASSYTGLADEQYF
DNA: TGTGCCAGCAGTTACACGGGACTAGCGGACGAGCAGTACTTC